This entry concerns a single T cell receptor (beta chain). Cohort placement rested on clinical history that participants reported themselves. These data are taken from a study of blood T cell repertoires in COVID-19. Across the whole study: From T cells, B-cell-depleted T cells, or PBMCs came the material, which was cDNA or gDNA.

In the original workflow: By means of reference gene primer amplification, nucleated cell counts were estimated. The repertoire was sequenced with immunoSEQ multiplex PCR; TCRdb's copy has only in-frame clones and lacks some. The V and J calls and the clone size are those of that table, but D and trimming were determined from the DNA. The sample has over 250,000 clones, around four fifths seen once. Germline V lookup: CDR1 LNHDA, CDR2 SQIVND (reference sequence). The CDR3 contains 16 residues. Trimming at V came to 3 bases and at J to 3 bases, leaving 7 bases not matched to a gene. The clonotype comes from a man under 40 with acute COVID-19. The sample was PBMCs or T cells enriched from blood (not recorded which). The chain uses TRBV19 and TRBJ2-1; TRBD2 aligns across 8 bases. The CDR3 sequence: CASSIMAGGIYNEQFF. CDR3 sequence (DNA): TGTGCCAGTAGTATCATGGCGGGGGGAATCTACAATGAGCAGTTCTTC.